The 20 T cell receptor beta chains below come from one sample, sequenced in a study of blood T cell repertoires in COVID-19. Libraries were prepared by immunoSEQ multiplex PCR; TCRdb keeps only in-frame clonotypes and omits some of them. The sample records about 270,000 clones, around 90% being singletons. The specimen sequenced was PBMCs or T cells enriched from blood (not recorded which). The receptors stem from a woman between 50 and 59 years old who had recovered from COVID-19.

The gene calls are TRBV12-3 or TRBV12-4 and TRBJ1-3; perhaps TRBD1 as D (5 bases). This CDR3 spans 13 amino acids. V dropped 7 bases and J dropped 0 bases, with 7 bases sitting between them. The CDR3 DNA sequence: TGTGCCAGCAAACAGGCCTCTGGAAACACCATATATTTT. Translated: CASKQASGNTIYF.

The chain uses TRBV28 and TRBJ1-5; D gene unclear. V was clipped by 4 bases and J by 1 base, with 8 bases between them. The CDR3 spans 14 residues. From germline, CDR1 is MDHEN and CDR2 SYDVKM. DNA for the CDR3: TGTGCCAGCAGTTCCACCCGGAGCAATCAGCCCCAGCATTTT. Translation gives CASSSTRSNQPQHF.

V and J are TRBV19 and TRBJ2-7; 8 positions match TRBD1. This CDR3 spans 14 amino acids. J gave up 6 bases and V 6 bases, and 10 bases lay outside the gene matches. Per the germline V gene, CDR1 is LNHDA and CDR2 is SQIVND (reference sequence). The CDR3 sequence: CASSIQGAEGEQYF. The DNA for the CDR3 is TGTGCCAGTAGCATTCAGGGGGCAGAAGGCGAGCAGTACTTC.

In nucleotides, the CDR3 is TGTGCCACCATGGGTAGCGGGGGCACAGATACGCAGTATTTT. This codes for CATMGSGGTDTQYF. The V gene is TRBV24-1, the J gene TRBJ2-3; 8 bases are a match to TRBD2. The V segment lost 8 bases and the J segment 1 base; nucleotides outside the gene matches: 4. The CDR3 consists of 14 residues. Germline V lookup: CDR1 KGHDR, CDR2 SFDVKD.

The chain combines TRBV28 with TRBJ1-4, with TRBD1 as a possible D gene (6 bases). The V end was cut by 3 bases, the J end by 2 bases, with 10 bases between. The germline CDR1 and CDR2 sequences are MDHEN and SYDVKM. The CDR3 is made up of 15 amino acids. The CDR3: CASSFRQATNEKLFF. The CDR3 DNA is TGTGCCAGCAGTTTCCGACAGGCTACTAATGAAAAACTGTTTTTT.

The rearrangement joins TRBV6-2 or TRBV6-3 to TRBJ2-5; 14 bases match TRBD2. In germline, CDR1 is MNHEY, CDR2 SVGEGT. V shed 2 bases, J shed 2 bases, and the junction held 4 bases outside the gene matches. This CDR3 has 17 residues. CDR3 in DNA: TGTGCCAGCAGTTACGGGGGACTAGCGGGAGTTCAAGAGACCCAGTACTTC. This translates into CASSYGGLAGVQETQYF.

In nucleotides, the CDR3 is TGTGCCAGCACCCAACGATGGGACAAGGTCTCTGGAAACACCATATATTTT. Protein product: CASTQRWDKVSGNTIYF. V gene TRBV28 combines with J gene TRBJ1-3; tentatively, D is TRBD1 (6 bases). The germline gives CDR1 MDHEN, CDR2 SYDVKM. This CDR3 region has 17 residues. The V end was cut by 7 bases, the J end by 0 bases, with 19 bases between.

V gene TRBV28 combines with J gene TRBJ2-1, with 10 bases lining up with TRBD2. V shed 3 bases and J 8 bases; nucleotides not matched to a gene: 7. The CDR3 contains 15 residues. CDR1 MDHEN and CDR2 SYDVKM come from the germline V gene. The CDR3 region has the DNA TGTGCCAGCAGTTTTCGGCTAGCGGGAGCTCATGAGCAGTTCTTC. Amino acids: CASSFRLAGAHEQFF.

The chain employs TRBV23-1 and TRBJ2-1, with TRBD2 matching over 12 bases. TRBV23-1 is an open reading frame, and its role is uncertain. V dropped 4 bases and J dropped 4; count of bases not matched to a gene: 5. This CDR3 is 16 amino acids long. Here the CDR3 DNA reads TGCGCCAGCAGTCGACGACTAGCGGGGGCGTACAATGAGCAGTTCTTC. It is translated as CASSRRLAGAYNEQFF.

The V call is TRBV3-1 (or the pseudogene TRBV3-2), the J call TRBJ2-7; the match to TRBD1 covers 7 bases. CDR3 size: 14 residues. Losses at the gene ends were 4 bases for V and 3 bases for J; bases not matched to a gene: 6. CDR1 is LGHDT, CDR2 YNNKEL, per germline (reference sequence). The DNA of the CDR3 is TGTGCCAGCAGCCCAAAGGGGACAGACTACGAGCAGTACTTC. It yields the protein CASSPKGTDYEQYF.

The chain links TRBV23-1 to TRBJ1-2; no reliable D call. TRBV23-1 is treated as an ORF (open reading frame) with a function not yet certain. V gave up 2 bases and J gave up 8 bases, with 9 bases separating them. CDR3 length: 12 amino acids. CDR3 sequence (DNA): TGCGCCAGCAGTCAACCCGGGTGCGGCTACACCTTC. Translation gives CASSQPGCGYTF.

The V gene is TRBV9, the J gene TRBJ2-1, with TRBD2 matching 7 bases. The V segment lost 5 bases and the J segment 0 bases; nucleotides outside the gene matches: 8. The germline CDR1 and CDR2 sequences are SGDLS and YYNGEE. This CDR3 is built from 16 residues. The CDR3 region is CASSETGGRSYNEQFF. In DNA form, the CDR3 reads TGTGCCAGCAGTGAAACGGGAGGTCGCTCCTACAATGAGCAGTTCTTC.

V usage is TRBV27 and J usage is TRBJ2-3; D is possibly TRBD2 (7 bases). CDR3 length: 15 amino acids. Trimming pared 7 bases from V and 4 bases from J, leaving 18 bases between. Looked up from germline, CDR1 is MNHEY and CDR2 is SMNVEV (reference sequence). The CDR3 loop reads CASTQRGAGADTQYF. CDR3 nucleotide sequence: TGTGCCAGCACCCAAAGGGGGGCGGGAGCAGATACGCAGTATTTT.

The chain has TRBV13 and TRBJ1-1, with unresolved D. The germline gives CDR1 PRHDT, CDR2 FYEKMQ (reference sequence). This CDR3 comprises 13 residues. V dropped 5 bases and J dropped 11 bases, with 18 bases sitting between them. The CDR3 loop is CASSPRSDWTAFF. The CDR3 DNA is TGTGCCAGCAGCCCGAGGTCGGACTGGACGGCTTTCTTT.

The genes are TRBV2 and TRBJ2-4; D is undetermined. V was trimmed by 2 bases and J by 0 bases, leaving 5 bases between them. The germline gives CDR1 SNHLY, CDR2 FYNNEI. CDR3 size: 14 residues. The chain's CDR3 is CASSEQLAKNIQYF. The CDR3 bases are TGTGCCAGCAGTGAACAGTTAGCCAAAAACATTCAGTACTTC.

V gene TRBV5-4 combines with J gene TRBJ2-1; the match to TRBD2 covers 9 bases. Per germline, CDR1 SGHNT and CDR2 YYREEE (reference sequence). Germline trimming cut 4 bases from V and 6 bases from J; bases unmatched to any gene: 5. This CDR3 region has 14 residues. CDR3 in DNA: TGTGCCAGCAGCCCCAGCGGGAGGATCAATGAGCAGTTCTTC. Translation gives CASSPSGRINEQFF.

This rearrangement joins TRBV24-1 to TRBJ1-2; D unresolved. This CDR3 spans 12 amino acids. Trimming shortened V by 4 bases and J by 5 bases, and 7 bases separated the two germline ends. The germline gives CDR1 KGHDR, CDR2 SFDVKD. Here the CDR3 reads CATSEAEYGYTF. The CDR3 DNA follows: TGTGCCACCAGTGAGGCCGAATATGGCTACACCTTC.

The rearrangement joins TRBV24-1 to TRBJ2-7; D unresolved. V lost 1 base and J 5 bases, leaving 5 bases between the germline ends. The CDR3 has 12 amino acids. Looked up from germline, CDR1 is KGHDR and CDR2 is SFDVKD. The CDR3 nucleotides read TGTGCCACCAGTGATTTACGGGACGAGCAGTACTTC. Protein product: CATSDLRDEQYF.

This clone was detected a few times. The CDR3 reads CARRHTGRDRWSYEQYF. The CDR3, as DNA: TGTGCCAGAAGACACACCGGGAGGGATCGGTGGTCCTACGAGCAGTACTTC. This rearrangement joins TRBV5-3 to TRBJ2-7; TRBD2 aligns across 8 bases. TRBV5-3 is an open reading frame, and its role is uncertain. This CDR3 is built from 17 residues. The ends lost 5 bases at V and 1 base at J; junction bases unmatched: 14.

This sequence joins TRBV24-1 and TRBJ2-3; possible D gene TRBD2, 6 bases. CDR3 size: 14 residues. Trimming took 6 bases from V and 1 from J, leaving 10 bases between them. Germline V gene lookup returns CDR1 KGHDR and CDR2 SFDVKD. CDR3 sequence: CATSLAGRTDTQYF. The CDR3, as DNA: TGTGCCACCAGTCTTGCGGGACGCACAGATACGCAGTATTTT.